What follows are 26 T cell receptor beta chains derived from one specimen sequenced in a study of blood T cell repertoires in COVID-19 (TCRdb year 2020). Receptor amplification or capture employed the immunoSEQ multiplex PCR assay. Held by TCRdb, this immuneACCESS table contains in-frame sequences only and omits some clones. Under half of the omission traces to an unresolved V gene where checked; the cause of the rest is unknown. This sample has approximately 200,000 clones in its table, and 84% of those were observed once. The ten largest clonotypes hold approximately 3% of the sample. Sequenced input: peripheral blood. These receptors originate from a woman in her twenties or thirties who had recovered from COVID-19.

The chain couples TRBV9 to TRBJ1-5; no clear D. Trimming removed 0 bases at V and 1 base at J, with 8 bases between. In germline, CDR1 is SGDLS, CDR2 YYNGEE. CDR3 length: 15 residues. The CDR3 coding sequence is TGTGCCAGCAGCGTAGATGCGGTGAGCAATCAGCCCCAGCATTTT. Residues: CASSVDAVSNQPQHF. Based on the CDR3 plus reference TRBV9 and TRBJ1-5, the full variable domain is DSGVTQTPKHLITATGQRVTLRCSPRSGDLSVYWYQQSLDQGLQFLIQYYNGEERAKGNILERFSAQQFPDLHSELNLSSLELGDSALYFCASSVDAVSNQPQHFGDGTRLSIL.

V and J are TRBV27 and TRBJ2-5; TRBD1 matches 9 bases. CDR1 is MNHEY, CDR2 SMNVEV, per germline (reference sequence). Losses at the gene ends were 5 bases for V and 5 bases for J; bases not matched to a gene: 9. The CDR3 totals 15 residues. For the CDR3, the DNA is TGTGCCAGCAGTCCCGGGACAGGGCTGGAGGAGACCCAGTACTTC. Protein product: CASSPGTGLEETQYF.

The chain uses TRBV19 and TRBJ1-2; D not certain. Germline CDR1 is LNHDA and CDR2 is SQIVND (reference sequence). Trimming shortened V by 3 bases and J by 6 bases, and 8 bases separated the two germline ends. CDR3 length: 12 amino acids. This chain's CDR3 is CASSILRNGYTF. CDR3 DNA: TGTGCCAGTAGTATCCTGCGTAATGGCTACACCTTC.

The chain carries TRBV6-5 and TRBJ1-1; D not resolved. Germline values: CDR1 MNHEY, CDR2 SVGAGI. V was clipped by 10 bases and J by 0 bases, with 15 bases between them. This CDR3 has 14 amino acids. CDR3 in DNA: TGTGCCACTTTAGGCAAAACTATGAACACTGAAGCTTTCTTT. Protein sequence: CATLGKTMNTEAFF.

This chain connects TRBV2 to TRBJ1-3, with 8 bases aligning to TRBD1. The CDR3 length is 15 residues. The J segment lost 2 bases and the V segment lost 1 base, leaving 1 base of the junction unmatched. Germline assignment: CDR1 SNHLY and CDR2 FYNNEI. CDR3 amino acids: CASSEVQGAGNTIYF. Written as DNA, the CDR3 is TGTGCCAGCAGTGAAGTACAGGGGGCTGGAAACACCATATATTTT.

The rearrangement uses TRBV10-1 and TRBJ1-1; the D gene is possibly TRBD1 (6 bases). CDR1 and CDR2 from the germline V gene are WNHNN and SYGVQD (reference sequence). Trimming took 4 bases from V and 2 from J, leaving 8 bases between them. The CDR3 length is 13 residues. This chain's CDR3 is CASSAGVNTEAFF. CDR3 bases: TGCGCCAGCAGTGCAGGGGTTAACACTGAAGCTTTCTTT.

The chain couples TRBV5-6 to TRBJ1-2, with D hard to call. The CDR3 consists of 11 residues. The germline gives CDR1 SGHDT, CDR2 YYEEEE. V was pared by 2 bases and J by 8 bases, with 7 bases between. Here the CDR3 reads CASSFAGGYTF. Here the CDR3 DNA reads TGTGCCAGCAGCTTCGCGGGGGGCTACACCTTC.

The chain couples TRBV4-1 to TRBJ2-7, with a tentative D call TRBD1 (5 bases). The CDR3 runs 14 residues. CDR1 and CDR2 from the germline V gene are MGHRA and YSYEKL. V lost 0 bases and J 2 bases, leaving 8 bases between the germline ends. The CDR3 sequence: CASSQDRGPYEQYF. CDR3 nucleotides: TGCGCCAGCAGCCAAGATAGGGGTCCCTACGAGCAGTACTTC.

The chain uses TRBV9 and TRBJ2-7; 10 nucleotides align to TRBD1. The CDR3 runs to 15 residues. With 2 bases clipped from V and 6 bases from J, the junction kept 8 bases outside the gene matches. Germline V gene sequence: CDR1 SGDLS, CDR2 YYNGEE. CDR3 sequence: CASSVGTGEPLEQYF. As DNA, the CDR3 is TGTGCCAGCAGCGTGGGGACAGGGGAACCCCTCGAGCAGTACTTC.

This chain links TRBV25-1 with TRBJ2-7; D is possibly TRBD2 (6 bases). The V end was cut by 4 bases, the J end by 2 bases, with 15 bases between. In germline, CDR1 is MGHDK, CDR2 SYGVNS. CDR3 size: 15 residues. This CDR3 is CASSVGPGGTYEQYF. The DNA of the CDR3 is TGTGCCAGCAGTGTCGGGCCTGGAGGGACCTACGAGCAGTACTTC.

The chain employs TRBV21-1 and TRBJ2-6; TRBD2 was called by the table and not checked on the DNA. TRBV21-1 is marked as a pseudogene. This CDR3 has 20 residues. CDR3: CASSTGGMVGPPSGANVLTF. CDR3 nucleotide sequence: TGTGCCAGCAGCACGGGGGGTATGGTAGGACCCCCCTCAGGGGCCAACGTCCTGACTTTC.

The CDR3 DNA reads as TGTGCCAGCAGCTTAGGGTACGGGGAGACCCAGTACTTC. Encoded protein: CASSLGYGETQYF. The chain carries TRBV7-3 and TRBJ2-5; no clear D. Per germline, CDR1 SGHTA and CDR2 FQGTGA. This CDR3 is 13 amino acids long. V was cut by 2 bases and J by 5 bases, with 9 bases left in between.

The chain couples TRBV12-3 or TRBV12-4 to TRBJ2-7; D unresolved. V was clipped by 0 bases and J by 6 bases, with 9 bases between them. The CDR3 contains 13 residues. CDR3 nucleotide sequence: TGTGCCAGCAGTTTAGCAAACGGTTTCGAGCAGTACTTC. Encoded protein: CASSLANGFEQYF.

This clone was observed a few times. The chain has TRBV11-2 and TRBJ2-7; weak D call: TRBD1 (6 bases). The CDR3 loop spans 15 amino acids. The V end lost 3 bases, the J end lost 7 bases, and 19 bases lay between the germline ends. CDR1 is SGHAT and CDR2 is FQNNGV in the germline V gene. CDR3 residues: CASSFLGQHIGEQYF. The CDR3, as DNA: TGTGCCAGCAGCTTCCTGGGACAACACATTGGGGAGCAGTACTTC.

V and J are TRBV9 and TRBJ1-6; 7 positions match TRBD1. Trimming removed 0 bases from V and 0 bases from J; junction bases left unmatched: 3. The germline V gene encodes CDR1 SGDLS and CDR2 YYNGEE. This CDR3 spans 17 amino acids. The CDR3 DNA sequence: TGTGCCAGCAGCGTAGCGGGACAGAGCTCCTATAATTCACCCCTCCACTTT. It specifies CASSVAGQSSYNSPLHF.

The chain links TRBV10-1 to TRBJ1-1, with unresolved D. CDR3 size: 10 residues. The germline V gene encodes CDR1 WNHNN and CDR2 SYGVQD (reference sequence). Trimming removed 4 bases at V and 6 bases at J, with 3 bases between. Written as DNA, the CDR3 is TGCGCCAGCAGTGTCGCTGAAGCTTTCTTT. This translates into CASSVAEAFF.

This chain uses TRBV4-1 with TRBJ2-2; tentatively, D is TRBD1 (5 bases). The CDR3 spans 16 residues. The V and J ends lost 0 bases and 2 bases respectively, with 10 bases between them. Germline V gene lookup returns CDR1 MGHRA and CDR2 YSYEKL. CDR3 DNA: TGCGCCAGCAGCCAAGATCGGCAGGGAAACACCGGGGAGCTGTTTTTT. Translation: CASSQDRQGNTGELFF.

The genes are TRBV3-1 (or the pseudogene TRBV3-2) and TRBJ2-1; TRBD2 aligns across 12 bases. The CDR3 totals 15 residues. With V trimmed by 5 bases and J by 4 bases, 3 bases remained unmatched. Germline V gene data show CDR1 as LGHDT and CDR2 as YNNKEL (reference sequence). The CDR3 spells CASSGTSGLYNEQFF. CDR3 in DNA: TGTGCCAGCAGCGGGACTAGCGGGTTGTACAATGAGCAGTTCTTC.

This sequence joins TRBV5-1 and TRBJ2-7, with a tentative D call TRBD1 (6 bases). The CDR3 has 14 residues. Germline V gives CDR1 SGHRS, CDR2 YFSETQ. V gave up 4 bases and J gave up 3 bases, with 14 bases separating them. CDR3 loop: CASSVQGMGYEQYF. Here the CDR3 DNA reads TGCGCCAGCAGCGTACAGGGAATGGGCTACGAGCAGTACTTC.

This chain joins TRBV5-1 and TRBJ2-7; 10 bases are shared with TRBD2. This CDR3 is built from 22 residues. Germline V CDR1 and CDR2: SGHRS, YFSETQ. V was clipped by 0 bases and J by 5 bases; unmatched bases: 26. The CDR3 region has the DNA TGCGCCAGCAGCTTGGACGGAAACAGGGGTTTGAGTAGCGGGAGGCCTTCCAACGAGCAGTACTTC. Amino acid sequence: CASSLDGNRGLSSGRPSNEQYF.

In this sample, this clone turned up a few times. V gene TRBV28 combines with J gene TRBJ2-3; 8 bases match TRBD2. V gave up 7 bases and J gave up 7 bases; unmatched junction bases: 16. Germline V gives CDR1 MDHEN, CDR2 SYDVKM. The length of the CDR3 is 16 residues. CDR3 DNA sequence: TGTGCCAGCATTATAGGGGGAAGCGGGAGTAGGAATACGCAGTATTTT. This sequence encodes CASIIGGSGSRNTQYF.

This chain joins TRBV28 and TRBJ1-1, with D perhaps matching TRBD1 (6 bases). There are 14 residues in the CDR3. Germline CDR1 is MDHEN and CDR2 is SYDVKM. V lost 5 bases, J lost 8 bases, and 18 bases lay in between. CDR3 DNA sequence: TGTGCCAGCAGTACACCCTTATTCAGGGGCGAAGCTTTCTTT. This codes for CASSTPLFRGEAFF.

The chain couples TRBV4-1 to TRBJ2-1, with D perhaps matching TRBD2 (6 bases). CDR1 MGHRA and CDR2 YSYEKL come from the germline V gene. The CDR3 covers 12 residues. Trimming took 0 bases from V and 15 from J, leaving 12 bases between them. Here the CDR3 reads CASSQEYAGLFF. CDR3 coding DNA: TGCGCCAGCAGCCAAGAGTATGCGGGACTGTTCTTC.

The chain uses TRBV9 and TRBJ2-5; 7 bases match TRBD2. CDR1 is SGDLS and CDR2 is YYNGEE in the germline V gene. CDR3 length equals 17 residues. V shed 2 bases and J 5 bases; nucleotides not matched to a gene: 15. The CDR3 nucleotides are TGTGCCAGCAGCGTTGGGGAGGGCCCAGCGGGGAGGGAGACCCAGTACTTC. This encodes CASSVGEGPAGRETQYF.

The chain couples TRBV6-1 to TRBJ2-3; 11 nucleotides line up with TRBD1. Per the germline V gene, CDR1 is MNHNS and CDR2 is SASEGT. The V and J ends lost 4 bases and 2 bases, in that order; junction bases with no gene match: 11. The CDR3 spans 18 residues. The CDR3 loop is CASSAGTGGRSITDTQYF. CDR3 bases: TGTGCCAGCAGTGCCGGGACAGGGGGTAGATCGATCACAGATACGCAGTATTTT.

V usage is TRBV12-3 or TRBV12-4 and J usage is TRBJ1-1; D is unclear. Trimming took off 6 bases at V and 7 bases at J, with 12 bases between the two ends. The CDR3 has 12 residues. For the CDR3, the DNA is TGTGCCAGCAGCCCGCAGAATTTTGAAGCTTTCTTT. It specifies CASSPQNFEAFF.